Presented here are 29 T cell receptor beta chains from one specimen sequenced in a study of PD-1 blockade in classical Hodgkin lymphoma. Brentuximab vedotin exposure varied, and every patient relapsed after autologous stem cell transplantation. TCRdb's table, derived via immunoSEQ multiplex PCR, lists solely in-frame clones and lacks some. The profile covers 89,000 or so clones, with nearly 95% appearing a single time and about 2.7% taken by the ten largest. Material: peripheral blood mononuclear cells (PBMCs), obtained before the second cycle of nivolumab. The origin of the receptors is a human donor with classical Hodgkin lymphoma.

The J gene is TRBJ1-5, the V gene TRBV2; D perhaps matches TRBD1 (5 bases). V was pared by 5 bases and J by 7 bases, with 21 bases between. Per the germline V gene, CDR1 is SNHLY and CDR2 is FYNNEI. The CDR3 runs to 16 residues. CDR3 bases: TGTGCCAGCAGTTTCTCCGGACGGGGGGTGAGCCAGCCCCAGCATTTT. As protein: CASSFSGRGVSQPQHF.

This chain joins TRBV7-2 and TRBJ2-3, with 8 positions matching TRBD2. There are 16 residues in the CDR3. After removal of 5 bases from V and 2 bases from J, the junction contained 9 bases not matched to a gene. The germline V gene encodes CDR1 SGHTA and CDR2 FQGNSA. The CDR3, as DNA: TGTGCCAGCAGCATAACTAGCGGAGTATTCACAGATACGCAGTATTTT. Translation: CASSITSGVFTDTQYF.

The chain joins TRBV10-3 to TRBJ2-2, with D perhaps TRBD1 or TRBD2 (5 bases each). V lost 7 bases and J lost 1, with 10 bases in between. The CDR3 is 14 residues long. Germline-derived CDR1 and CDR2 are ENHRY and SYGVKD. CDR3 sequence reads: CAITGLGNTGELFF. The CDR3 nucleotides are TGTGCCATCACGGGGCTGGGGAACACCGGGGAGCTGTTTTTT.

V and J are TRBV20-1 and TRBJ2-1, with D unclear. Germline V gene sequence: CDR1 DFQATT, CDR2 SNEGSKA (reference sequence). Trimming left V 3 bases short and J 7 bases short, with 7 bases between. The length of the CDR3 is 11 residues. CDR3 in DNA: TGCAGTGCTAGTTTGGTAAATGAGCAGTTCTTC. The encoded protein is CSASLVNEQFF.

This sequence joins TRBV28 and TRBJ2-7; D uncertain. The V and J ends lost 4 bases and 2 bases respectively, with 15 bases between them. The CDR3 sequence is 15 residues long. Germline-derived CDR1 and CDR2 are MDHEN and SYDVKM. CDR3 loop: CASSSPFLVTYEQYF. DNA of the CDR3: TGTGCCAGCAGTTCCCCCTTTTTGGTTACCTACGAGCAGTACTTC.

The chain joins TRBV6-1 to TRBJ2-2; 9 bases agree with TRBD2. This CDR3 comprises 18 residues. Losses at the gene ends were 0 bases for V and 0 bases for J; bases not matched to a gene: 5. The germline CDR1 and CDR2 sequences are MNHNS and SASEGT. The CDR3 DNA reads as TGTGCCAGCAGTGAAGCGCTTCGACTAGCGGCGAACACCGGGGAGCTGTTTTTT. Encoded protein: CASSEALRLAANTGELFF.

This clone has only one observation. The rearrangement links TRBV4-1 to TRBJ2-1; unclear D gene. Germline V lookup: CDR1 MGHRA, CDR2 YSYEKL. The CDR3 loop spans 13 amino acids. V was shortened by 1 base and J by 7 bases, with 8 bases between the two germline ends. The CDR3 here is CASSQVNENEQFF. CDR3 DNA sequence: TGCGCCAGCAGCCAAGTTAACGAGAATGAGCAGTTCTTC.

The chain couples TRBV11-2 to TRBJ1-1; D not resolved. This CDR3 is 14 amino acids long. Germline assignment: CDR1 SGHAT and CDR2 FQNNGV. The ends were cut back, 0 bases at V and 4 bases at J, with 9 bases in the middle. The CDR3 DNA follows: TGTGCCAGCAGCTTAGAATTTTCGGGCACTGAAGCTTTCTTT. Translated, it gives CASSLEFSGTEAFF.

The chain uses TRBV27 and TRBJ1-5; D is unclear. CDR1 and CDR2 from the germline V gene are MNHEY and SMNVEV (reference sequence). V lost 5 bases to trimming and J lost 0 bases, with 20 bases between them. The CDR3 spans 18 residues. The CDR3 loop reads CASSVIWEPIYSNQPQHF. As DNA, the CDR3 is TGTGCCAGCAGTGTCATATGGGAGCCGATTTATAGCAATCAGCCCCAGCATTTT.

This chain connects TRBV28 to TRBJ1-1; D unclear. CDR1 is MDHEN, CDR2 SYDVKM, per germline. Deletions cut 6 bases from V and 0 bases from J, with 14 bases between. The CDR3 is made up of 15 amino acids. CDR3 coding DNA: TGTGCCAGCAGGATCCTTGGGCCCATGAACACTGAAGCTTTCTTT. Translation: CASRILGPMNTEAFF.

V and J are TRBV5-8 and TRBJ2-2; 9 positions agree with TRBD1. After removal of 4 bases from V and 1 base from J, the junction contained 11 bases not matched to a gene. CDR3 size: 18 residues. From germline, CDR1 is SGHTS and CDR2 YDEGEE. CDR3 in amino acids: CASSQGQGGVLNTGELFF. DNA of the CDR3: TGTGCCAGCAGCCAGGGACAGGGTGGAGTCCTGAACACCGGGGAGCTGTTTTTT.

The chain links TRBV4-2 to TRBJ1-1; maybe TRBD1 (6 bases). Germline CDR1 LGHNA, CDR2 YNFKEQ. The length of the CDR3 is 14 residues. V was clipped by 6 bases and J by 1 base, with 12 bases between them. This CDR3 reads CASRGFRGNTEAFF. The CDR3, as DNA: TGTGCCAGCAGGGGCTTCAGGGGGAACACTGAAGCTTTCTTT.

CDR3 nucleotides: TGTGCCAGCAGTTCTGACGTCGGGGTACCCTACGAGCAGTACTTC. Its protein product is CASSSDVGVPYEQYF. This sequence joins TRBV6-6 and TRBJ2-7; D is possibly TRBD2 (5 bases). CDR1 and CDR2 from the germline V gene are MNHNY and SVGAGI (reference sequence). V dropped 4 bases and J dropped 2 bases, with 15 bases sitting between them. The CDR3 spans 15 residues.

The chain is built from TRBV2 and TRBJ1-3; possible D gene TRBD1, 5 bases. V was cut by 3 bases and J by 4 bases, with 7 bases left in between. The CDR3 covers 13 residues. Germline CDR1 is SNHLY and CDR2 is FYNNEI. DNA of the CDR3: TGTGCCAGCAGTGACAGGGTGGGAAACACCATATATTTT. Amino acids: CASSDRVGNTIYF.

The chain combines TRBV10-3 with TRBJ1-5, with 8 positions matching TRBD1. The CDR3 covers 15 residues. The V segment lost 4 bases and the J segment 1 base; nucleotides outside the gene matches: 3. The germline CDR1 and CDR2 sequences are ENHRY and SYGVKD. The CDR3 loop reads CAISGQGLSNQPQHF. CDR3 coding DNA: TGTGCCATCAGTGGACAGGGGCTGAGCAATCAGCCCCAGCATTTT.

This rearrangement joins TRBV6-1 to TRBJ2-4; D is possibly TRBD1 (5 bases). Trimming removed 5 bases from V and 7 bases from J, with 12 bases in between. Per germline, CDR1 MNHNS and CDR2 SASEGT. This CDR3 spans 13 amino acids. Written as DNA, the CDR3 is TGTGCCAGCAGTCGCAGGGCGTGGAACATTCAGTACTTC. Protein sequence: CASSRRAWNIQYF.

The CDR3 loop reads CASSLDVRDYGYTF. CDR3 DNA: TGTGCCAGCAGCTTAGACGTCAGGGACTATGGCTACACCTTC. The chain uses TRBV7-9 and TRBJ1-2; tentatively, D is TRBD1 (5 bases). Trimming took off 1 base at V and 3 bases at J, with 9 bases between the two ends. Germline lookup yields CDR1 SEHNR and CDR2 FQNEAQ (reference sequence). The CDR3 has 14 residues.

This sequence joins TRBV7-9 and TRBJ2-1; D is possibly TRBD2 (6 bases). The CDR3 contains 17 residues. Germline V gene sequence: CDR1 SEHNR, CDR2 FQNEAQ (reference sequence). The V end lost 4 bases, the J end lost 4 bases, and 20 bases lay between the germline ends. CDR3 bases: TGTGCCAGCAGCTCAAGCACGCGACTAGGGGTTTACAATGAGCAGTTCTTC. Encoded protein: CASSSSTRLGVYNEQFF.

The gene calls are TRBV21-1 and TRBJ2-7; TRBD2, the table's D call, was not compared with the DNA. TRBV21-1 is annotated as a pseudogene. This CDR3 region has 14 residues. The CDR3 nucleotides read TGTGCCAGCAGCATAAGGAGGGAGAGCTACGAGCAGTACTTC. Residues: CASSIRRESYEQYF.

V and J are TRBV5-1 and TRBJ1-2; no clear D gene. V lost 0 bases and J lost 0, with 6 bases in between. The CDR3 totals 14 residues. Germline V gene sequence: CDR1 SGHRS, CDR2 YFSETQ. The CDR3 DNA reads as TGCGCCAGCAGCTTGGAGTCCGCTAACTATGGCTACACCTTC. Translation: CASSLESANYGYTF.

The chain recombines TRBV7-2 with TRBJ2-5, with TRBD2 identical over 11 bases. With V trimmed by 3 bases and J by 2 bases, 14 bases remained unmatched. CDR1 SGHTA and CDR2 FQGNSA come from the germline V gene. The CDR3 has 19 amino acids. CDR3 sequence reads: CASSFGLTSGRVGQETQYF. The CDR3 DNA reads as TGTGCCAGCAGCTTCGGTCTAACTAGCGGGAGAGTAGGTCAAGAGACCCAGTACTTC.

The chain employs TRBV6-5 and TRBJ1-3, with unresolved D. V lost 6 bases and J lost 2, with 8 bases in between. CDR1 is MNHEY and CDR2 is SVGAGI in the germline V gene. The CDR3 totals 13 residues. This chain's CDR3 is CASRRVAGNTIYF. DNA for the CDR3: TGTGCCAGCAGACGCGTGGCTGGAAACACCATATATTTT.

The gene calls are TRBV7-8 and TRBJ1-3; D is perhaps TRBD1 (5 bases). The CDR3 spans 16 residues. Trimming took off 5 bases at V and 7 bases at J, with 21 bases between the two ends. CDR1 is SGHVS, CDR2 FQNEAQ, per germline. The CDR3 region is CASSPPRSGATNTIYF. CDR3 DNA: TGTGCCAGCAGCCCCCCCCGTTCCGGGGCCACGAACACCATATATTTT. Full variable domain (outside the CDR3, taken from reference TRBV7-8 and TRBJ1-3): GAGVSQSPRYKVAKRGQDVALRCDPISGHVSLFWYQQALGQGPEFLTYFQNEAQLDKSGLPSDRFFAERPEGSVSTLKIQRTQQEDSAVYLCASSPPRSGATNTIYFGEGSWLTVV.

CDR3 sequence: CASSVEGGRNQPQHF. Here the CDR3 DNA reads TGTGCCAGCAGCGTAGAAGGGGGTCGCAATCAGCCCCAGCATTTT. This chain joins TRBV9 and TRBJ1-5, with D perhaps matching TRBD1 (6 bases). CDR1 is SGDLS, CDR2 YYNGEE, per germline. The CDR3 is made up of 15 amino acids. The germline V and J ends were trimmed by 0 bases and 2 bases, with 9 bases remaining between them.

DNA of the CDR3: TGTGCCAGCAGCTCCATTGGGACAGGGTACTACGAGCAGTACTTC. This codes for CASSSIGTGYYEQYF. V is TRBV21-1 and J is TRBJ2-7; the D call TRBD1 from the table was never checked on the DNA. TRBV21-1 is shown as a pseudogene. The CDR3 totals 15 residues.

This clone appeared a single time. This chain uses TRBV7-2 with TRBJ2-2; no firm D call. The CDR3 is 14 amino acids. Germline lookup yields CDR1 SGHTA and CDR2 FQGNSA. The V gene lost 1 base and the J gene lost 4 bases, with 7 bases spanning the gap. The CDR3 nucleotides are TGTGCCAGCAGCTTAGGGGAACGCACCGGGGAGCTGTTTTTT. As protein: CASSLGERTGELFF. Full variable domain (remainder filled in from reference TRBV7-2 and TRBJ2-2): GAGVSQSPSNKVTEKGKDVELRCDPISGHTALYWYRQSLGQGLEFLIYFQGNSAPDKSGLPSDRFSAERTGGSVSTLTIQRTQQEDSAVYLCASSLGERTGELFFGEGSRLTVL.

The chain joins TRBV30 to TRBJ1-2; D not resolved. The ends were cut back, 1 base at V and 4 bases at J, with 16 bases in the middle. CDR3 size: 15 residues. Germline CDR1 reads GTSNPN; CDR2 reads SVGIG (reference sequence). This CDR3 is CAWSDRRLASYGYTF. Here the CDR3 DNA reads TGTGCCTGGAGTGACCGCCGCCTTGCGAGCTATGGCTACACCTTC.

This clone was detected only a few times. The chain uses TRBV19 and TRBJ1-2, with 11 bases aligning to TRBD1. The CDR3 sequence is 15 residues long. J lost 4 bases, V lost 9 bases, and 10 bases had no gene match. The germline V gene encodes CDR1 LNHDA and CDR2 SQIVND (reference sequence). The CDR3 nucleotides are TGTGCCAGCCGCGGGACAGGGGGAAACGGCTATGGCTACACCTTC. It specifies CASRGTGGNGYGYTF.

The rearrangement joins TRBV5-4 to TRBJ2-7; no clear D gene. Germline CDR1 is SGHNT and CDR2 is YYREEE (reference sequence). With 4 bases removed from V and 4 bases from J, the gap between germline ends came to 12 bases. There are 13 residues in the CDR3. CDR3 loop: CASSQWMDYEQYF. The CDR3, as DNA: TGTGCCAGCAGCCAGTGGATGGATTACGAGCAGTACTTC.